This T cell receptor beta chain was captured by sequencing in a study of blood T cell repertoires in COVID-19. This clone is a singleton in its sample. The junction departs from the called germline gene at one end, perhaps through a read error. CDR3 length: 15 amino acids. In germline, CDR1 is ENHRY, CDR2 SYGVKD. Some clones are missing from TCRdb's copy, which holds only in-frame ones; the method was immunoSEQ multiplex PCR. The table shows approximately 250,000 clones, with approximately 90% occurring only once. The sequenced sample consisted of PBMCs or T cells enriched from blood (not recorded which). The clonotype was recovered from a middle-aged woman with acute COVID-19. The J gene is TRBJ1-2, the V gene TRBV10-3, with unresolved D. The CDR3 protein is CAISDRGVTNSGYTF. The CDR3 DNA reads TGTGCCATCAGTGATCGCGGAGTCACAAACTCTGGCTACACCTTC.